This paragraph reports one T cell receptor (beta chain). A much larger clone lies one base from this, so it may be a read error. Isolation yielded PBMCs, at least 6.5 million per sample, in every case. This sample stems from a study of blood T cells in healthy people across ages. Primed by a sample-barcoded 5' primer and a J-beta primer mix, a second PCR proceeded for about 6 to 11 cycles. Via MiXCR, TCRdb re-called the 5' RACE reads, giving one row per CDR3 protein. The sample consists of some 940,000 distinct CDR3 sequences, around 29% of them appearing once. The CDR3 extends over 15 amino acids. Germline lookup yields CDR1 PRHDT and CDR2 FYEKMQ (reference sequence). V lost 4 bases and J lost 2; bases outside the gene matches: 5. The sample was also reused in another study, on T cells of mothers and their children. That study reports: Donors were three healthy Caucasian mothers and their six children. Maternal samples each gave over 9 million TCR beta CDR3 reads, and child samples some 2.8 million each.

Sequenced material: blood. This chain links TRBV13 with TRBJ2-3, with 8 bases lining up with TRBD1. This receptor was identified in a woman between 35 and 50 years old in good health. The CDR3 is CASSSRTGNTDTQYF. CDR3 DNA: TGTGCCAGCAGCTCCCGGACAGGGAACACAGATACGCAGTATTTT. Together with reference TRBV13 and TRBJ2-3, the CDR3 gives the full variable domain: AAGVIQSPRHLIKEKRETATLKCYPIPRHDTVYWYQQGPGQDPQFLISFYEKMQSDKGSIPDRFSAQQFSDYHSELNMSSLELGDSALYFCASSSRTGNTDTQYFGPGTRLTVL.